The 8 T cell receptor beta chains presented below share a single source sample, sequenced in a study of radiotherapy plus CTLA-4 blockade in lung cancer. Profiled with immunoSEQ multiplex PCR; TCRdb holds only in-frame clones, not every one. Among tens of thousands of clones, around nine tenths were seen once, and the ten largest hold over 15%. This sample comprised peripheral blood, obtained from a patient treated with radiotherapy plus ipilimumab. The receptors were sampled from a human donor with non-small cell lung cancer that progressed on radiotherapy plus ipilimumab.

The chain joins TRBV29-1 to TRBJ1-2; 9 bases are shared with TRBD1. Germline V CDR1 and CDR2: SQVTM, ANQGSEA. The CDR3 is 11 residues long. The trim removed 7 bases at V and 8 bases at J, leaving 5 bases unmatched. The CDR3 sequence is CSDTGGAGYTF. CDR3 sequence (DNA): TGCAGCGACACAGGGGGCGCGGGCTACACCTTC.

The chain recombines TRBV6-5 with TRBJ1-5; 7 nucleotides agree with TRBD1. V lost 7 bases, J lost 6 bases, and 3 bases stayed unmatched. Germline CDR1 and CDR2: MNHEY and SVGAGI. CDR3 length: 12 amino acids. CDR3 bases: TGTGCCAGCATGACAGGGTTTCAGCCCCAGCATTTT. Residues: CASMTGFQPQHF.

The chain links TRBV2 to TRBJ2-5; unclear D gene. The CDR3 runs to 13 residues. The germline V and J ends were trimmed by 4 bases and 5 bases, with 11 bases remaining between them. Germline V gene data show CDR1 as SNHLY and CDR2 as FYNNEI. CDR3 amino acids: CASSGFLLETQYF. The CDR3 DNA reads as TGTGCCAGCAGTGGGTTCCTCCTGGAGACCCAGTACTTC.

The chain combines TRBV10-3 with TRBJ1-1; D might be TRBD1 (6 bases). Germline CDR1 and CDR2: ENHRY and SYGVKD. CDR3 length equals 14 residues. V was pared by 6 bases and J by 1 base, with 12 bases between. The CDR3 loop reads CAIRGDIENTEAFF. CDR3 coding DNA: TGTGCCATCAGGGGGGACATAGAGAACACTGAAGCTTTCTTT.

J is TRBJ2-3 and V is TRBV7-3; D unclear. CDR1 SGHTA and CDR2 FQGTGA come from the germline V gene. This CDR3 has 13 amino acids. V was cut by 5 bases and J by 0 bases, with 6 bases left in between. The CDR3 DNA reads TGTGCCAGCAGCCCCAAAAGCACAGATACGCAGTATTTT. Its protein is CASSPKSTDTQYF.

The CDR3 region has the DNA TGTGCCAGCAGTTCCCAGGACAGAGTGAACACTGAAGCTTTCTTT. As protein: CASSSQDRVNTEAFF. V gene TRBV28 combines with J gene TRBJ1-1; possibly TRBD1 for D (6 bases). The V gene's germline CDR1 is MDHEN and CDR2 SYDVKM. V was trimmed by 4 bases and J by 0 bases, leaving 12 bases between them. This CDR3 spans 15 amino acids. The full variable domain, its missing parts supplied by reference TRBV28 and TRBJ1-1, is DVKVTQSSRYLVKRTGEKVFLECVQDMDHENMFWYRQDPGLGLRLIYFSYDVKMKEKGDIPEGYSVSREKKERFSLILESASTNQTSMYLCASSSQDRVNTEAFFGQGTRLTVV.

This chain links TRBV6-5 with TRBJ2-3; D remains unclear. The CDR3 loop spans 16 amino acids. Trimming pared 2 bases from V and 1 base from J, leaving 13 bases between. The germline V gene has CDR1 MNHEY and CDR2 SVGAGI. The CDR3 nucleotides are TGTGCCAGCAGTTACCCGACCCGGCCACGCACAGATACGCAGTATTTT. The encoded protein is CASSYPTRPRTDTQYF.

The chain carries TRBV7-3 and TRBJ2-2, with 11 bases lining up with TRBD2. Germline CDR1 reads SGHTA; CDR2 reads FQGTGA. V shed 1 base, J shed 5 bases, and the junction held 12 bases outside the gene matches. The CDR3 spans 19 residues. The DNA for the CDR3 is TGTGCCAGCAGCTTAAGGCCCACCCTTAGCGGGGGGGGGACCGGGGAGCTGTTTTTT. The encoded protein is CASSLRPTLSGGGTGELFF.